Listed here are 21 T cell receptor beta chains from one sample, sequenced in a study of T cell responses to AZD1222 COVID-19 vaccine (dated by TCRdb to 2020 to 2022). Reading the label with the study, this specimen's time point is: baseline before first vaccination. Libraries came from the immunoSEQ multiplex PCR assay. TCRdb re-hosts the immuneACCESS table, in-frame sequences only. Its copies lack some clones; in the studies checked, an unresolved V gene accounts for under half of them, and the cause for the rest is not known. Recorded for this sample are 120,000 or so clones; roughly 88% of them occurred a single time. The ten largest clones capture about 4.9% of the sample. This specimen was peripheral blood, taken on day 0 of AZD1222 vaccination. The origin of the receptors is an adult in good health.

This chain links TRBV7-7 with TRBJ2-5; 10 bases are shared with TRBD2. CDR3 length: 16 amino acids. V lost 5 bases to trimming and J lost 1 base; unmatched junction nucleotides: 7. The germline CDR1 and CDR2 sequences are SSHAT and FNYEAQ (reference sequence). Here the CDR3 reads CASSRGASGGQETQYF. CDR3 DNA: TGTGCCAGCAGCCGTGGGGCTAGCGGGGGCCAAGAGACCCAGTACTTC.

Note on this clone: The sample contains more than one DNA sequence encoding this CDR3. This chain connects TRBV7-2 to TRBJ1-3; D gene uncertain. CDR1 is SGHTA, CDR2 FQGNSA, per germline. This CDR3 region has 13 residues. Trimming took 0 bases from V and 7 from J, leaving 7 bases between them. The CDR3 reads CASSLASGNTIYF. The CDR3 nucleotides are TGTGCCAGCAGCTTAGCTTCGGGGAACACCATATATTTT.

The chain combines TRBV7-2 with TRBJ1-3, with D possibly matching TRBD1 (5 bases). The germline gives CDR1 SGHTA, CDR2 FQGNSA. The CDR3 is 12 amino acids. Deletions cut 7 bases from V and 2 bases from J, with 6 bases between. CDR3 bases: TGTGCCAGCACAGGGACTGGAAACACCATATATTTT. The encoded protein is CASTGTGNTIYF.

The rearrangement uses TRBV12-3 or TRBV12-4 and TRBJ1-2; D uncertain. Trimming took 3 bases from V and 8 from J, leaving 13 bases between them. The CDR3 length is 13 residues. CDR3 DNA sequence: TGTGCCAGCAGTTTCTGGGGAAACGACGGCTACACCTTC. This translates into CASSFWGNDGYTF.

The rearrangement joins TRBV6-2 or TRBV6-3 to TRBJ2-7, with no clear D. CDR3 size: 14 residues. Germline V gene sequence: CDR1 MNHEY, CDR2 SVGEGT. V lost 5 bases, J lost 3 bases, and 14 bases lay in between. The CDR3 DNA is TGTGCCAGCAGTCCAAGCTTGACGGGCTACGAGCAGTACTTC. It specifies CASSPSLTGYEQYF.

J is TRBJ2-5 and V is TRBV4-2, with 8 bases aligning to TRBD2. V trimming: 4 bases; J trimming: 1 base; junction bases outside the gene matches: 5. Germline values: CDR1 LGHNA, CDR2 YNFKEQ. The CDR3 runs to 15 residues. The CDR3 nucleotides read TGTGCCAGCAGCCGCATAGCGGGGAGCCAAGAGACCCAGTACTTC. Its protein is CASSRIAGSQETQYF.

The chain joins TRBV11-2 to TRBJ1-1; D possibly corresponds to TRBD1 (6 bases). This CDR3 region has 13 residues. CDR1 SGHAT and CDR2 FQNNGV come from the germline V gene. The germline V and J ends were trimmed by 3 bases and 8 bases, with 13 bases remaining between them. The CDR3 spells CASSFSDGQEAFF. The CDR3 DNA reads TGTGCCAGCAGCTTTTCGGACGGACAGGAAGCTTTCTTT. The full variable domain, completed using reference TRBV11-2 and TRBJ1-1, is EAGVAQSPRYKIIEKRQSVAFWCNPISGHATLYWYQQILGQGPKLLIQFQNNGVVDDSQLPKDRFSAERLKGVDSTLKIQPAKLEDSAVYLCASSFSDGQEAFFGQGTRLTVV.

This clone was observed a handful of times. The chain employs TRBV7-6 and TRBJ2-1, with D possibly matching TRBD1 (5 bases). The CDR3 spans 14 residues. V gave up 1 base and J gave up 4 bases, with 8 bases separating them. In germline, CDR1 is SGHVS, CDR2 FNYEAQ. CDR3 loop: CASSLERGYNEQFF. The CDR3 region has the DNA TGTGCCAGCAGCTTAGAAAGGGGTTACAATGAGCAGTTCTTC.

The rearrangement joins TRBV10-3 to TRBJ2-1; D is uncertain. V was trimmed by 11 bases and J by 8 bases, leaving 16 bases between them. This CDR3 has 12 residues. Germline V CDR1 and CDR2: ENHRY, SYGVKD. CDR3 region: CAAGPSPDEQFF. CDR3 coding DNA: TGTGCCGCCGGACCGAGTCCGGATGAGCAGTTCTTC.

The chain employs TRBV3-1 (or the pseudogene TRBV3-2) and TRBJ1-2; D remains unclear. Trimming pared 3 bases from V and 1 base from J, leaving 9 bases between. CDR1 and CDR2 (germline): LGHDT, YNNKEL (reference sequence). CDR3 length equals 14 residues. DNA of the CDR3: TGTGCCAGCAGCCAGTTTGAGAATAACTATGGCTACACCTTC. This translates into CASSQFENNYGYTF.

V is TRBV9 and J is TRBJ2-1, with 7 bases identical to TRBD2. V was pared by 0 bases and J by 8 bases, with 5 bases of the junction left unmatched. Germline CDR1 reads SGDLS; CDR2 reads YYNGEE. CDR3 length: 14 amino acids. CDR3 region: CASSVVGGSDEQFF. CDR3 coding DNA: TGTGCCAGCAGCGTAGTCGGGGGGAGCGATGAGCAGTTCTTC.

The rearrangement uses TRBV6-6 and TRBJ1-4; D is perhaps TRBD1 (5 bases). Looked up from germline, CDR1 is MNHNY and CDR2 is SVGAGI (reference sequence). The V end was cut by 5 bases, the J end by 5 bases, with 15 bases between. The CDR3 consists of 15 residues. The CDR3 sequence: CASSGGTVNNEKLFF. The CDR3 bases are TGTGCCAGCAGTGGGGGGACGGTAAACAATGAAAAACTGTTTTTT.

This clone has a count of ten or more. The chain recombines TRBV18 with TRBJ2-6; D uncertain. The CDR3 extends over 18 amino acids. Per germline, CDR1 KGHSH and CDR2 LQKENI. V was shortened by 2 bases and J by 1 base, with 15 bases between the two germline ends. For the CDR3, the DNA is TGTGCCAGCTCACCAGGGGTCGGTTACGGTTCTGGGGCCAACGTCCTGACTTTC. It translates to CASSPGVGYGSGANVLTF.

CDR3 sequence (DNA): TGTGCCAGCAGCTTAGTCAAGAATCAGCCCCAGCATTTT. Protein sequence: CASSLVKNQPQHF. The chain uses TRBV7-2 and TRBJ1-5, with D unclear. CDR1 and CDR2 from the germline V gene are SGHTA and FQGNSA. Between the trimmed V and J ends, which lost 1 base and 4 bases, there was a span of 5 bases. CDR3 size: 13 residues.

The chain uses TRBV2 and TRBJ1-1; 10 bases line up with TRBD1. Losses at the gene ends were 4 bases for V and 4 bases for J; bases not matched to a gene: 6. Germline V gene data show CDR1 as SNHLY and CDR2 as FYNNEI. There are 15 residues in the CDR3. This CDR3 is CASSGQGAESTEAFF. For the CDR3, the DNA is TGTGCCAGCAGTGGACAGGGGGCGGAATCCACTGAAGCTTTCTTT.

The chain links TRBV12-5 to TRBJ1-1; a weak D match, TRBD1 (5 bases). V lost 1 base to trimming and J lost 6 bases, with 9 bases between them. This CDR3 has 13 residues. The V gene's germline CDR1 is LGHNT and CDR2 FRNRAP. The CDR3 spells CASGLARASEAFF. CDR3 DNA: TGTGCTAGTGGTTTGGCCAGGGCCTCTGAAGCTTTCTTT.

This sequence joins TRBV10-3 and TRBJ1-5; D uncertain. The V gene's germline CDR1 is ENHRY and CDR2 SYGVKD. The CDR3 has 13 amino acids. V lost 0 bases to trimming and J lost 7 bases, with 7 bases between them. CDR3 nucleotides: TGTGCCATCAGTGAGTCGCTCTCACAGCCCCAGCATTTT. Translating it yields CAISESLSQPQHF.

The chain carries TRBV10-3 and TRBJ1-2; D gene unclear. The CDR3 has 13 amino acids. The V and J ends lost 5 bases and 6 bases respectively, with 13 bases between them. Germline V gene sequence: CDR1 ENHRY, CDR2 SYGVKD. Here the CDR3 reads CAISPGIEDGYTF. The CDR3 bases are TGTGCCATCAGTCCCGGGATTGAGGATGGCTACACCTTC.

This clone came up a few times. The V call is TRBV10-1, the J call TRBJ1-2; D remains ambiguous. Trimming pared 7 bases from V and 0 bases from J, leaving 15 bases between. The CDR3 sequence is 15 residues long. Per the germline V gene, CDR1 is WNHNN and CDR2 is SYGVQD (reference sequence). The CDR3 nucleotides read TGCGCCAGCAACCCATGTGGCGGGCCTAACTATGGCTACACCTTC. Its translation is CASNPCGGPNYGYTF.

The V and J genes are TRBV28 and TRBJ1-5; D ambiguous. The germline V gene has CDR1 MDHEN and CDR2 SYDVKM. CDR3 length: 12 amino acids. V was cut by 6 bases and J by 9 bases, with 12 bases left in between. The CDR3 DNA sequence: TGTGCCAGCAGCCCGCGGGCCCTGCCCCAGCATTTT. It is translated as CASSPRALPQHF. Together with reference TRBV28 and TRBJ1-5, the CDR3 gives the full variable domain: DVKVTQSSRYLVKRTGEKVFLECVQDMDHENMFWYRQDPGLGLRLIYFSYDVKMKEKGDIPEGYSVSREKKERFSLILESASTNQTSMYLCASSPRALPQHFGDGTRLSIL.

The V and J genes are TRBV3-1 (or the pseudogene TRBV3-2) and TRBJ2-1; no definite D call. V was pared by 0 bases and J by 0 bases, with 12 bases between. Germline V gene lookup returns CDR1 LGHDT and CDR2 YNNKEL (reference sequence). This CDR3 contains 17 residues. The CDR3 reads CASSQDPNLSSYNEQFF. For the CDR3, the DNA is TGTGCCAGCAGCCAAGATCCCAACCTGAGCTCCTACAATGAGCAGTTCTTC.